This note documents a single T cell receptor (beta chain) sequence. Its antigen is unidentified. This specimen comes from a study of T cell responses to AZD1222 COVID-19 vaccine. The protocol was immunoSEQ multiplex PCR, while the TCRdb copy is restricted to in-frame clones and leaves out a portion. The profile shows about 140,000 clones, 85% to 95% of them singletons. This CDR3 comprises 14 residues. Trimming stripped 2 bases from V and 4 bases from J, with 11 bases between. Germline V gene lookup returns CDR1 SGHVS and CDR2 FQNEAQ. Overall study results and limits: Scientists sampled the repertoires only once the peak T cell response had passed. White British donors predominated, females outnumbered males, and clonal diversity was possibly underestimated. The study reported that nearly half of spike-specific TCRs target unmutated variant regions. Baseline antibody screening turned up just 6 or 7 seropositive AZD1222 recipients.

This material consisted of peripheral blood, taken after recovery from COVID-19. The receptor comes from an adult who had recovered from COVID-19. The V and J genes are TRBV7-8 and TRBJ1-2; D call uncertain. CDR3 DNA: TGTGCCAGCAGCTTAAACCGGACTCCCTATGGCTACACCTTC. Protein sequence: CASSLNRTPYGYTF. Variable domain in full (rest from reference TRBV7-8 and TRBJ1-2): GAGVSQSPRYKVAKRGQDVALRCDPISGHVSLFWYQQALGQGPEFLTYFQNEAQLDKSGLPSDRFFAERPEGSVSTLKIQRTQQEDSAVYLCASSLNRTPYGYTFGSGTRLTVV.